A selection of T cell receptor beta chains follows, all from one sample in a study of molecular identifiers for immune sequencing clone quantification. MiXCR, applied by TCRdb to the PCR reads, yields one record per CDR3 protein. Of more than 550,000 distinct CDR3 sequences in the sample, about 25% are singletons; the top ten hold roughly 0.83%. Input material: naive CD8+ T cells from blood, with Jurkat cell RNA spiked in. The receptors were gathered from a human donor in good health. Some libraries in this study had Jurkat cell RNA spiked in. Each CDR3 is given with its conserved first and last residue. D genes are given only for firm matches. Clone size appears in some rows only: once, few, many, or a class for an expanded clone.

>-|TRBV28|few|TRBJ2-2
CASSFRGAPAGELFF
TGTGCCAGCAGTTTTCGGGGGGCGCCGGCCGGGGAGCTGTTTTTT
>-|TRBV7-9|many|TRBJ2-5
CASSLGTIAQETQYF
TGTGCCAGCAGCTTAGGGACCATAGCCCAAGAGACCCAGTACTTC
>-|TRBV11-3|few|TRBJ2-7
CASSPRDNDYEQYF
TGTGCCAGCAGCCCCCGGGACAATGACTACGAGCAGTACTTC
>-|TRBV5-1|-|TRBJ1-4
CASSVSWTARNEKLFF
TGCGCCAGCAGCGTTTCTTGGACAGCGCGTAATGAAAAACTGTTTTTT
>-|TRBV19|-|TRBJ2-2
CASWATGELFF
TGTGCCAGTTGGGCCACCGGGGAGCTGTTTTTT
>-|TRBV20-1|few|TRBJ1-4
CNASSGLRSNEKLFF
TGCAATGCTAGTTCGGGGTTGAGGTCTAATGAAAAACTGTTTTTT
>TRBD2|TRBV20-1|-|TRBJ2-4
CSTRDALSGELAKNIQYF
TGCAGTACTAGAGACGCCCTCAGCGGGGAGTTAGCCAAAAACATTCAGTACTTC
>-|TRBV13|few|TRBJ2-4
CASSSSGGGMPLAKNIQYF
TGTGCCAGCAGCTCCTCAGGGGGAGGGATGCCCCTAGCCAAAAACATTCAGTACTTC
>-|TRBV7-9|-|TRBJ1-6
CASSLGISPLHF
TGTGCCAGCAGCCTAGGGATTTCACCCCTCCACTTT
>TRBD2|TRBV14|-|TRBJ2-3
CAGSPLRGKGTQYF
TGTGCCGGCAGCCCTCTGCGGGGGAAGGGAACGCAGTATTTT
>-|TRBV12-3/TRBV12-4|-|TRBJ2-4
CASSFDQENIQYF
TGTGCCAGCAGTTTCGACCAGGAAAACATTCAGTACTTC
>TRBD1|TRBV30|-|TRBJ1-2
CACKNRGDYYGYTF
TGTGCCTGCAAAAACAGGGGGGATTACTATGGCTACACCTTC
>-|TRBV19|few|TRBJ1-5
CASSISTRTINQPQHF
TGTGCCAGTAGTATCTCTACTCGGACAATCAATCAGCCCCAGCATTTT
>-|TRBV7-9|-|TRBJ2-5
CASSSRGVGQETQYF
TGTGCCAGCAGCTCGAGGGGAGTAGGCCAAGAGACCCAGTACTTC
>-|TRBV19|many|TRBJ2-3
CASSISQDTDTQYF
TGTGCCAGTAGTATTTCCCAGGACACAGATACGCAGTATTTT
>-|TRBV27|-|TRBJ1-1
CASRWTAYTEAFF
TGTGCCAGCAGGTGGACAGCCTACACTGAAGCTTTCTTT
>-|TRBV5-8|-|TRBJ2-7
CASSLGARVVEYEQYF
TGTGCCAGCAGCTTGGGGGCCAGGGTCGTCGAGTACGAGCAGTACTTC
>-|TRBV11-2|-|TRBJ2-7
CASSPGTAYGQYF
TGTGCCAGCAGCCCCGGGACCGCCTACGGGCAGTACTTC
>TRBD2|TRBV7-9|many|TRBJ2-3
CASSLSGLAGRTDTQYF
TGTGCCAGCAGCTTATCCGGACTAGCGGGGCGCACAGATACGCAGTATTTT
>TRBD1|TRBV29-1|-|TRBJ2-1
CSVEGQGKYNEQFF
TGCAGCGTTGAGGGACAGGGTAAATACAATGAGCAGTTCTTC
>TRBD1|TRBV28|many|TRBJ2-7
CASSFRSGGDEQYF
TGTGCCAGCAGTTTCCGATCAGGGGGCGACGAGCAGTACTTC
>-|TRBV20-1|many|TRBJ2-7
CSVWWGSSYEQYF
TGCAGTGTTTGGTGGGGGAGCAGCTACGAGCAGTACTTC
>-|TRBV29-1|many|TRBJ2-2
CSVVGHSNTGELFF
TGCAGCGTTGTAGGACATTCGAACACCGGGGAGCTGTTTTTT
>-|TRBV5-4|many|TRBJ2-7
CASSSEKQYF
TGTGCCAGCAGCTCGGAGAAGCAGTACTTC
>-|TRBV7-6|-|TRBJ2-7
CASSLYPPGVSYEQYF
TGTGCCAGCAGCTTATACCCGCCAGGGGTCTCCTACGAGCAGTACTTC